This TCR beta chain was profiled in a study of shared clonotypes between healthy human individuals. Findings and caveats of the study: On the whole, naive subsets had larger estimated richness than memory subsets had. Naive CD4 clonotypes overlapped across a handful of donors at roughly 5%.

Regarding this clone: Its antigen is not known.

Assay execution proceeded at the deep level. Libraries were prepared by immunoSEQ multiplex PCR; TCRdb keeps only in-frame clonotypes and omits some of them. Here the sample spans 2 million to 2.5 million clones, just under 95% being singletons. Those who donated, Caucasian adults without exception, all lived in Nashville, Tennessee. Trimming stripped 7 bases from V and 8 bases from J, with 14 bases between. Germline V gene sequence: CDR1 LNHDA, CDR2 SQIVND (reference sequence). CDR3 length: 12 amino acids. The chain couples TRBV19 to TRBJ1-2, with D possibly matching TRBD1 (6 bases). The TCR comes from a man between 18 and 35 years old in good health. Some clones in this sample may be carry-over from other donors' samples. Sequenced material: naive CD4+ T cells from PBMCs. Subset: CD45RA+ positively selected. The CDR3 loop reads CASTPGVDGYTF. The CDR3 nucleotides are TGTGCCAGTACCCCAGGGGTAGACGGCTACACCTTC.